The TCR beta chain described here comes from a study of blood T cells in healthy people across ages. Worth noting for this clonotype: This may be a read error, as it is one base from a much larger clone.

The ends lost 6 bases at V and 6 bases at J; junction bases unmatched: 10. The CDR3 covers 15 residues. Together with a sample-barcoded 5' primer, a J-beta primer mix was included in a second PCR lasting roughly 6 to 12 cycles. Sequencing recovered at least 2.5 million CDR3-containing paired-end reads from each sample. Via MiXCR, TCRdb re-called the 5' RACE reads, giving one row per CDR3 protein. The repertoire holds over 500,000 distinct CDR3 sequences, with roughly half as singletons. The specimen sequenced was blood. V and J are TRBV12-3 or TRBV12-4 and TRBJ1-5; 8 bases are shared with TRBD1. The sequence was collected from a woman of 80 years or more in good health. The CDR3 bases are TGTGCCAGCAGACATACACAGGGGGTTCTTCAGCCCCAGCATTTT. Its protein is CASRHTQGVLQPQHF.